The rows below give T cell receptor beta chains drawn from one sample of a study of technical replicates of blood from a handful of donors. Data came from immunoSEQ multiplex PCR; TCRdb stores just in-frame clones and leaves some out. Of tens of thousands of clones listed, roughly 90% are singletons. The sequencing sample was made of PBMCs. The receptor set was obtained from a human donor in good health. Some clones in this sample may be carry-over from other donors' samples. Each CDR3 is given with its conserved first and last residue. The D gene is left open where the match is weak. Some rows have no size entry. The others give once, few or many, or a class for an expanded clone.

clone_size	v_call	j_call	d_call	cdr3_aa	cdr3_nt
NA	TRBV7-2	TRBJ2-7	TRBD2	CASSSQRTSGNEQYF	TGTGCCAGCAGCTCCCAACGGACTAGCGGGAACGAGCAGTACTTC
NA	TRBV15	TRBJ2-5	TRBD1	CATSRGDRVGRETQYF	TGTGCCACCAGCAGGGGGGACAGGGTAGGACGAGAGACCCAGTACTTC
NA	TRBV18	TRBJ1-2	NA	CASSERQSYGYTF	TGTGCCAGCTCCGAGCGACAGAGCTATGGCTACACCTTC
NA	TRBV5-6	TRBJ1-2	NA	CASSPGGPRRRDNTF	TGTGCCAGCAGCCCGGGGGGACCGCGGAGAAGGGACAACACCTTC
NA	TRBV5-1	TRBJ2-2	TRBD2	CASSLTGVRSAGAGELFF	TGCGCCAGCAGCCTGACGGGGGTTCGAAGCGCGGGGGCCGGGGAGCTGTTTTTT
NA	TRBV1	TRBJ1-1	NA	CTSSRRQRYTEAFF	TGCACCAGCAGCCGACGACAGAGGTACACTGAAGCTTTCTTT
NA	TRBV19	TRBJ2-3	NA	CASSIGPSPSTDTQYF	TGTGCCAGTAGTATAGGCCCTAGCCCGAGCACAGATACGCAGTATTTT
once	TRBV7-2	TRBJ2-7	NA	CASRPCPREGQYF	TGTGCCAGCAGGCCCTGCCCCCGGGAAGGGCAGTACTTC
NA	TRBV6-6	TRBJ1-2	TRBD1	CASSPGTGKYGYTF	TGTGCCAGCAGTCCCGGGACAGGGAAATATGGCTACACCTTC
NA	TRBV7-2	TRBJ1-2	TRBD1	CASSLGDRNYGYTF	TGTGCCAGCAGCTTAGGGGACAGGAACTATGGCTACACCTTC
once	TRBV6-5	TRBJ2-3	TRBD1	CASSPGTGQTDTQYF	TGTGCCAGCAGCCCCGGGACAGGACAAACAGATACGCAGTATTTT
NA	TRBV19	TRBJ1-5	TRBD1	CASSIGTGSNQPQHF	TGTGCCAGTAGTATTGGGACAGGGAGCAATCAGCCCCAGCATTTT
NA	TRBV6-6	TRBJ2-3	NA	CASSPTRATSTDTQYF	TGTGCCAGCAGTCCTACGAGAGCGACTAGCACAGATACGCAGTATTTT
NA	TRBV5-1	TRBJ1-3	NA	CASSLGGGISGNTIYF	TGCGCCAGCAGCTTGGGAGGCGGAATCTCTGGAAACACCATATATTTT
NA	TRBV30	TRBJ1-2	TRBD1	CAWSPLGTGGRDTF	TGTGCCTGGAGTCCCCTCGGGACAGGGGGCCGGGACACCTTC
few	TRBV7-2	TRBJ2-3	NA	CASSLGQGRTDTQYF	TGTGCCAGCAGCTTAGGGCAGGGTAGGACAGATACGCAGTATTTT
NA	TRBV7-9	TRBJ1-2	NA	CASSSGLGDDGYTF	TGTGCCAGCAGCTCCGGACTAGGAGACGATGGCTACACCTTC
NA	TRBV6-4	TRBJ2-1	NA	CASSDQRANEQFF	TGTGCCAGCAGCGACCAGCGGGCCAATGAGCAGTTCTTC
NA	TRBV7-9	TRBJ1-1	TRBD1	CASSSGQGREAFF	TGTGCCAGCAGCTCCGGACAGGGGCGGGAAGCTTTCTTT
NA	TRBV10-3	TRBJ1-4	NA	CAIRGGTNEKLFF	TGTGCCATCAGGGGAGGAACTAATGAAAAACTGTTTTTT
NA	TRBV7-3	TRBJ1-3	NA	CASSLSGGSGNTIYF	TGTGCCAGCAGCTTAAGCGGGGGCTCTGGAAACACCATATATTTT
NA	TRBV2	TRBJ1-3	NA	CASSEGRSGNTIYF	TGTGCCAGCAGTGAGGGGAGATCTGGAAACACCATATATTTT
NA	TRBV7-3	TRBJ2-1	NA	CASSSWGGDEQFF	TGTGCCAGCAGCTCCTGGGGGGGCGATGAGCAGTTCTTC
few	TRBV4-2	TRBJ2-4	NA	CASSQAVRENIQYF	TGTGCCAGCAGCCAAGCGGTCCGAGAAAACATTCAGTACTTC
NA	TRBV30	TRBJ1-1	NA	CAWRQGFTEAFF	TGTGCCTGGAGACAGGGATTTACTGAAGCTTTCTTT
few	TRBV15	TRBJ1-1	NA	CATSRGGNPGGPAFF	TGTGCCACCAGCAGGGGTGGGAACCCCGGGGGTCCGGCTTTCTTT
NA	TRBV7-6	TRBJ2-3	TRBD2	CASSLVSGLAGGTDTQYF	TGTGCCAGCAGCTTAGTTTCGGGACTAGCGGGGGGCACAGATACGCAGTATTTT
NA	TRBV7-9	TRBJ2-2	NA	CASSFGGANTGELFF	TGTGCCAGCAGCTTTGGGGGCGCGAACACCGGGGAGCTGTTTTTT
NA	TRBV5-5	TRBJ2-7	TRBD2	CASSSVLAGTSGEQYF	TGTGCCAGCAGCTCGGTCTTGGCCGGGACTAGCGGCGAGCAGTACTTC
NA	TRBV5-6	TRBJ2-7	NA	CASSRSLLPKNIYEQYF	TGTGCCAGCAGCCGGTCCTTGCTCCCAAAAAATATCTACGAGCAGTACTTC
NA	TRBV2	TRBJ1-1	NA	CASSLRGLSSTEAFF	TGTGCCAGCAGTCTAAGGGGACTATCAAGCACTGAAGCTTTCTTT
NA	TRBV19	TRBJ1-4	NA	CASSIERTSWSEKLFF	TGTGCCAGTAGTATAGAGCGGACATCTTGGAGTGAAAAACTGTTTTTT
NA	TRBV4-3	TRBJ2-2	NA	CASSQDPGTGELFF	TGCGCCAGCAGCCAAGACCCCGGCACCGGGGAGCTGTTTTTT
once	TRBV15	TRBJ2-7	NA	CATSNYRVEQYF	TGTGCCACCAGCAACTACAGGGTGGAGCAGTACTTC
once	TRBV29-1	TRBJ1-2	NA	CSATVNYGYTF	TGCAGCGCGACAGTTAACTATGGCTACACCTTC
NA	TRBV5-1	TRBJ1-1	TRBD1	CASSLATGDLTEAFF	TGCGCCAGCAGCTTGGCCACAGGGGACCTCACTGAAGCTTTCTTT
NA	TRBV11-2	TRBJ2-1	NA	CASSFESESFF	TGTGCCAGCAGCTTTGAAAGCGAGAGTTTCTTC
NA	TRBV7-2	TRBJ1-1	NA	CASSSRDNMNTEAFF	TGTGCCAGCAGCTCCCGGGACAACATGAACACTGAAGCTTTCTTT
once	TRBV5-6	TRBJ1-4	NA	CASSSGRDTVRTNEKLFF	TGTGCCAGCAGCTCCGGCCGGGACACAGTAAGGACTAATGAAAAACTGTTTTTT
NA	TRBV6-1	TRBJ1-1	TRBD1	CASRGQGAPTEAFF	TGTGCCAGCAGGGGACAGGGGGCGCCCACTGAAGCTTTCTTT
NA	TRBV18	TRBJ2-5	TRBD2	CASSPVRTSGGGETQYF	TGTGCCAGCTCACCAGTACGGACTAGCGGGGGAGGCGAGACCCAGTACTTC
NA	TRBV10-3	TRBJ1-3	TRBD1	CAISELYTGTGSGGNTIYF	TGTGCCATCAGTGAGCTGTATACCGGGACAGGGAGCGGTGGAAACACCATATATTTT
NA	TRBV28	TRBJ2-5	TRBD2	CASSSARVAGGPRETQYF	TGTGCCAGCAGTTCCGCCCGGGTTGCGGGAGGGCCTCGGGAGACCCAGTACTTC
NA	TRBV5-4	TRBJ2-3	TRBD2	CASSELAGPKDTQYF	TGTGCCAGCAGCGAGCTAGCGGGTCCGAAAGATACGCAGTATTTT
NA	TRBV27	TRBJ1-4	TRBD1	CASSAKTGGHGEKLFF	TGTGCCAGCAGTGCAAAGACAGGGGGCCACGGTGAAAAACTGTTTTTT
NA	TRBV11-3	TRBJ2-3	NA	CASSRAGADTQYF	TGTGCCAGCTCTCGGGCAGGGGCAGATACGCAGTATTTT
NA	TRBV2	TRBJ1-2	TRBD1	CASSERGRLFWGYGYTF	TGTGCCAGCAGTGAAAGGGGGCGACTTTTTTGGGGCTATGGCTACACCTTC
NA	TRBV30	TRBJ1-5	NA	CAWNRDRDQPQHF	TGTGCCTGGAACCGGGATCGGGATCAGCCCCAGCATTTT
NA	TRBV7-3	TRBJ1-1	NA	CASSSQANTEAFF	TGTGCCAGCAGCTCGCAGGCAAACACTGAAGCTTTCTTT
once	TRBV5-1	TRBJ2-3	NA	CASSLALDTQYF	TGCGCCAGCAGCTTGGCCTTAGATACGCAGTATTTT
NA	TRBV7-8	TRBJ1-5	NA	CASSLAAGAIWNQPQHF	TGTGCCAGCAGCTTAGCGGCGGGGGCGATATGGAATCAGCCCCAGCATTTT
NA	TRBV9	TRBJ2-7	TRBD2	CASSAGGDTRTYEQYF	TGTGCCAGCAGCGCCGGGGGGGACACGAGAACCTACGAGCAGTACTTC
few	TRBV11-1	TRBJ2-4	TRBD2	CASSHGTSGGLAKNIQYF	TGTGCCAGCAGCCATGGGACTAGCGGGGGATTAGCCAAAAACATTCAGTACTTC